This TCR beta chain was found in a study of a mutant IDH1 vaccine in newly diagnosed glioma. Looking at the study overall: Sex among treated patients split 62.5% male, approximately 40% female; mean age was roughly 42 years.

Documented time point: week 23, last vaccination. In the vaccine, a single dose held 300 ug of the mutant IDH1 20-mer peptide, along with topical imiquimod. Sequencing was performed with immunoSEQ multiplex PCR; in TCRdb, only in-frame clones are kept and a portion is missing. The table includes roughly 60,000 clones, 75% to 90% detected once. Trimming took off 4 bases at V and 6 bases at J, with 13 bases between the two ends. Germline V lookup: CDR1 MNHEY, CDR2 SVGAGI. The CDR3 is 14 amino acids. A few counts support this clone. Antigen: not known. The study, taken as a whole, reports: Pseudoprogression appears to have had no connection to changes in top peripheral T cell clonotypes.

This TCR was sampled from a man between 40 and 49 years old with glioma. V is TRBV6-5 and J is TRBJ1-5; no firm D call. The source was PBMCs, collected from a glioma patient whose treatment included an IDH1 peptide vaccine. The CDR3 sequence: CASSWGGQGQPQHF. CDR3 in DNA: TGTGCCAGCAGTTGGGGAGGGCAAGGTCAGCCCCAGCATTTT.